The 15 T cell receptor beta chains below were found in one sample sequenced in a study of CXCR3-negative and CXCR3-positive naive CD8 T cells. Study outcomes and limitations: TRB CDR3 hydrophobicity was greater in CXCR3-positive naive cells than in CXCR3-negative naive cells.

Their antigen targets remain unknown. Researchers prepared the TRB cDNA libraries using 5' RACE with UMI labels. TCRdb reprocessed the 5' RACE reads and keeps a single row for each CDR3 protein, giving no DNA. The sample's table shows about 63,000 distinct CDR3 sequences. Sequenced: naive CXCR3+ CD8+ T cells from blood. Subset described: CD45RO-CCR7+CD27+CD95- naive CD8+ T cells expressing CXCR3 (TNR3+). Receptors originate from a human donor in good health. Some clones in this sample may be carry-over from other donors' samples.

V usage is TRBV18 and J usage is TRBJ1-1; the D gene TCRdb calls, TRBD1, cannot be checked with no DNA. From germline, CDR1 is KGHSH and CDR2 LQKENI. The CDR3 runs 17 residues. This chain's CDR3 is CASSPPGTSEMNTEAFF.

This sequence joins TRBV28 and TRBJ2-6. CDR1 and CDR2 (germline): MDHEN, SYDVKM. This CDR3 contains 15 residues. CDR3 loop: CASSLRGSGANVLTF.

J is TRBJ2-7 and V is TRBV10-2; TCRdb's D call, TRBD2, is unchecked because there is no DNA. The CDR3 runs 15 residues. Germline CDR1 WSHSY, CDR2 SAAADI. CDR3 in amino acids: CASTQGLAGAYEQYF.

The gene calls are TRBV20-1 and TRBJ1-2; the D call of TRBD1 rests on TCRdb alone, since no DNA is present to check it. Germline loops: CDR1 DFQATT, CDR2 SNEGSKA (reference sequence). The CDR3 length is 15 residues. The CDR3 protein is CSASRPDREMDGYTF.

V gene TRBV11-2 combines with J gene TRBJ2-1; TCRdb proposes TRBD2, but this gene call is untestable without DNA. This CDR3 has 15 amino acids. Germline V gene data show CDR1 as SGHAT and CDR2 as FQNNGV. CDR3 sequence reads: CASSSLAGGRNEQFF.

The CDR3 sequence is CASSSLAGSYNEQFF. V usage is TRBV12-3 or TRBV12-4 and J usage is TRBJ2-1; TCRdb reports TRBD1, a call that lacks DNA to check it against. The CDR3 is 15 residues long.

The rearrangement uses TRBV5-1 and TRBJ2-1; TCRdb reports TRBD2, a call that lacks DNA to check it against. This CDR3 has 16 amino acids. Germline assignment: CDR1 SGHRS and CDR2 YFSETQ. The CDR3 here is CASSSASSGGFYEQFF. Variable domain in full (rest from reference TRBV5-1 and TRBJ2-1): KAGVTQTPRYLIKTRGQQVTLSCSPISGHRSVSWYQQTPGQGLQFLFEYFSETQRNKGNFPGRFSGRQFSNSRSEMNVSTLELGDSALYLCASSSASSGGFYEQFFGPGTRLTVL.

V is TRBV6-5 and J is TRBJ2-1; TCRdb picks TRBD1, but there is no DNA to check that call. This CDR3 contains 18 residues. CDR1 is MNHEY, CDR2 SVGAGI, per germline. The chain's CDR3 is CASSYGTGASTVKREQFF.

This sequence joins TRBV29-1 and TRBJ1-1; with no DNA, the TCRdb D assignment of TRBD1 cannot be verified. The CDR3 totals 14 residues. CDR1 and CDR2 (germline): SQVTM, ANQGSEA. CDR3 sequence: CSVEGTEVNTEAFF. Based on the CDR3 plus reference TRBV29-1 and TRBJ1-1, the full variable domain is SAVISQKPSRDICQRGTSLTIQCQVDSQVTMMFWYRQQPGQSLTLIATANQGSEATYESGFVIDKFPISRPNLTFSTLTVSNMSPEDSSIYLCSVEGTEVNTEAFFGQGTRLTVV.

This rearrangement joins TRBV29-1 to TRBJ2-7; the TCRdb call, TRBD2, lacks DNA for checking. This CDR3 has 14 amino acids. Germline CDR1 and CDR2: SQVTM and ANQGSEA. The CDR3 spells CSARGGDGTYEQYF.

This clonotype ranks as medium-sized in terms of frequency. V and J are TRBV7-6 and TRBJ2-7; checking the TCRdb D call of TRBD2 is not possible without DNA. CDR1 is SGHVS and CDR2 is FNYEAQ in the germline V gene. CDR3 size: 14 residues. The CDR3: CASSPERGAYEQYF.

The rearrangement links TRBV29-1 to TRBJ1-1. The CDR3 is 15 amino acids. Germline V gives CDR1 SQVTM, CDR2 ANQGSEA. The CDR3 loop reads CSVEGTSWSNTEAFF.

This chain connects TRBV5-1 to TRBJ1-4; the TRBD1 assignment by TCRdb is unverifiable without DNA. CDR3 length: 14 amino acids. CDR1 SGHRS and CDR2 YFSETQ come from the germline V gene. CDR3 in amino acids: CASSSRGQDEKLFF.

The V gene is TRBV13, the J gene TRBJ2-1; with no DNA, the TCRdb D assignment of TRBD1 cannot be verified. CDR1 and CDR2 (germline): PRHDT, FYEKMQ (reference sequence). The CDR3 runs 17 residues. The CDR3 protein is CASSSGLRGQGVDEQFF.

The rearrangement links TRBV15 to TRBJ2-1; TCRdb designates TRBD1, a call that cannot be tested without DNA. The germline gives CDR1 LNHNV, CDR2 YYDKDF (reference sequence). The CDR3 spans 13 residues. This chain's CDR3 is CATSDRAYNEQFF.